This T cell receptor beta chain emerged from a study of blood T cells in healthy people across ages. Broader study findings: Both naive CD4+ cell counts and diversity were greater in long-lived donors than in aged donors.

A second PCR of about 6 to 11 cycles used a sample-barcoded 5' primer and a J-beta primer mix. Each single sample gave us at least 3 million CDR3-containing paired-end reads. TCRdb re-called the 5' RACE reads with MiXCR, one entry per CDR3 protein. The profile covers fewer than 2 million distinct CDR3 sequences, with 30% to 40% appearing a single time and roughly 23% taken by the ten largest. This clonotype appeared once. Its target is not known. From germline, CDR1 is SGHRS and CDR2 YFSETQ. With V trimmed by 0 bases and J by 3 bases, 7 bases remained unmatched. The CDR3 runs to 16 residues. J is TRBJ2-3 and V is TRBV5-1; 7 nucleotides line up with TRBD1. Sequences were obtained from blood. This TCR was sampled from a human donor in good health. CDR3 region: CASSLASTGVTDTQYF. CDR3 DNA sequence: TGCGCCAGCAGCTTGGCCTCAACAGGGGTGACAGATACGCAGTATTTT.